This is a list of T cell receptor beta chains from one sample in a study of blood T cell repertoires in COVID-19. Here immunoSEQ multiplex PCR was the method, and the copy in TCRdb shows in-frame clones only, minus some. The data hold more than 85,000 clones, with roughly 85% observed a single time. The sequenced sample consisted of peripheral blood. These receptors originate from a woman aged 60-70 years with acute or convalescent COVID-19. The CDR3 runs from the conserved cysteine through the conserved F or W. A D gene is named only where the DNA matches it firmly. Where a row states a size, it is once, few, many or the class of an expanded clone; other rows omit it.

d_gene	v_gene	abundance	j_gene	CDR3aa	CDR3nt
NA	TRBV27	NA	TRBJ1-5	CASSFQGSNQPQHF	TGTGCCAGCAGTTTCCAGGGGAGCAATCAGCCCCAGCATTTT
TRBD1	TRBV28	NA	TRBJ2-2	CASRDSPGELFF	TGTGCCAGCCGGGACAGCCCCGGGGAGCTGTTTTTT
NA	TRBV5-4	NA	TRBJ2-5	CASRLGGQETQYF	TGTGCCAGCAGGCTCGGGGGTCAAGAGACCCAGTACTTC
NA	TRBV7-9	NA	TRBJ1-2	CASSRDLDSYGYTF	TGTGCCAGCAGCCGTGACCTGGACAGCTATGGCTACACCTTC
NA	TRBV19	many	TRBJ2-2	CASRGGGAGELFF	TGTGCCAGTAGAGGGGGTGGGGCCGGGGAGCTGTTTTTT
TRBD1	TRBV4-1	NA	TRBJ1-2	CASSRGGTGDGYTF	TGCGCCAGCAGCCGGGGTGGGACAGGGGATGGCTACACCTTC
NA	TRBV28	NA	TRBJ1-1	CASSYGGPSGRDAFF	TGTGCCAGCAGCTACGGGGGGCCCTCGGGCCGTGACGCTTTCTTT
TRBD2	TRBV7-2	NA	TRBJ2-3	CASSVKAGGTDTQYF	TGTGCCAGCAGCGTAAAAGCGGGAGGGACAGATACGCAGTATTTT
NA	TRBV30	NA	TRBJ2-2	CAWSRTRTNTGELFF	TGTGCCTGGAGTCGCACCCGGACTAACACCGGGGAGCTGTTTTTT
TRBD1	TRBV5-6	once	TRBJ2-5	CASSGDRGNQETQYF	TGTGCCAGCAGCGGGGACAGGGGTAATCAAGAGACCCAGTACTTC
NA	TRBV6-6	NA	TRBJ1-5	CASSYIAGIGNQPQHF	TGTGCCAGCAGTTACATAGCAGGGATAGGAAATCAGCCCCAGCATTTT
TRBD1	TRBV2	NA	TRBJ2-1	CASTARGTLDEQFF	TGTGCTAGCACGGCCAGGGGGACCCTCGATGAGCAGTTCTTC
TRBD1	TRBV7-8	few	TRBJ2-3	CASSLQGAGDTQYF	TGTGCCAGCAGCCTACAGGGGGCTGGTGATACGCAGTATTTT
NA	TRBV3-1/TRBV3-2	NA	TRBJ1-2	CASSQASSPWSRGAMFYGYTF	TGTGCCAGCAGCCAAGCGTCCTCCCCGTGGTCGCGGGGCGCTATGTTCTATGGCTACACCTTC
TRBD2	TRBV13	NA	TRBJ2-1	CATGLAGGLQEFF	TGTGCCACCGGACTAGCGGGAGGGCTTCAAGAGTTCTTC
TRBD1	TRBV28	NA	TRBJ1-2	CASTPGDRGGGYTF	TGTGCCAGCACCCCAGGGGACAGGGGGGGTGGCTACACCTTC
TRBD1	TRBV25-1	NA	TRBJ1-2	CASSGQGEANGYTF	TGTGCCAGCAGTGGTCAGGGGGAAGCAAATGGCTACACCTTC
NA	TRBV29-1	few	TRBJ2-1	CSVGLENEQFF	TGCAGCGTTGGATTGGAGAATGAGCAGTTCTTC
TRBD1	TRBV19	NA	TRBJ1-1	CASSLGTGTMNTEAFF	TGTGCCAGTAGTCTCGGGACAGGAACTATGAACACTGAAGCTTTCTTT
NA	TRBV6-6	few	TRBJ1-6	CASSSPSNLVTLHF	TGTGCCAGCAGTTCCCCCTCTAACCTGGTCACCCTCCACTTT
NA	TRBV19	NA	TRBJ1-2	CASSIAMYGYTF	TGTGCCAGTAGTATAGCTATGTATGGCTACACCTTC
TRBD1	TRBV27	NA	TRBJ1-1	CASSSYQQGVREAFF	TGTGCCAGCAGTTCCTATCAACAGGGGGTAAGGGAAGCTTTCTTT
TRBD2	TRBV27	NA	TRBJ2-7	CASSLGERLAGSEQYF	TGTGCCAGCAGTTTAGGTGAGAGACTAGCGGGGAGTGAGCAGTACTTC
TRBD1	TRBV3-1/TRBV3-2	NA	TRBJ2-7	CASSQVFGDTGAYEQYF	TGTGCCAGCAGCCAAGTCTTTGGTGATACAGGGGCCTACGAGCAGTACTTC
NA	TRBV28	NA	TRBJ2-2	CASTPDITGELFF	TGTGCCAGCACCCCTGACATAACCGGGGAGCTGTTTTTT
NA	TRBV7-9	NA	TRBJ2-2	CASSSMGMRELFF	TGTGCCAGCAGCTCCATGGGCATGAGGGAGCTGTTTTTT
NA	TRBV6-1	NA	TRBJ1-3	CASSDNSFNPGNTIYF	TGTGCCAGCAGTGATAACAGTTTTAATCCTGGAAACACCATATATTTT
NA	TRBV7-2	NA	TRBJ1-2	CASSSTGGPYGYTF	TGTGCCAGCAGCTCCACAGGCGGCCCCTATGGCTACACCTTC
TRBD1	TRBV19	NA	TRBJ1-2	CASSSRTGAKNYGYTF	TGTGCCAGTAGTAGTCGGACAGGGGCGAAAAACTATGGCTACACCTTC
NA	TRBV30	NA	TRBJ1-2	CAWSNNRGNYGYTF	TGTGCCTGGAGCAACAACCGGGGAAACTATGGCTACACCTTC
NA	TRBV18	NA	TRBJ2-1	CASSEIAPDEQFF	TGTGCCAGCTCAGAGATAGCGCCGGATGAGCAGTTCTTC
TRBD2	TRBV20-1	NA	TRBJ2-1	CSASVAGGIYNEQFF	TGCAGTGCTAGTGTAGCGGGAGGCATCTACAATGAGCAGTTCTTC
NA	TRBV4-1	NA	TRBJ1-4	CASSQETGEKLFF	TGCGCCAGCAGCCAAGAAACGGGGGAAAAACTGTTTTTT
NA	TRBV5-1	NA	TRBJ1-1	CASSSVGGRTGTEAFF	TGCGCCAGCAGCTCGGTGGGCGGGAGGACGGGCACTGAAGCTTTCTTT
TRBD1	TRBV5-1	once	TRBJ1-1	CASSLFGTGTEAFF	TGCGCCAGCAGCTTGTTCGGGACAGGGACTGAAGCTTTCTTT
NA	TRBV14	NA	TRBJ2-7	CASSQLATYEQYF	TGTGCCAGCAGCCAGTTAGCAACCTACGAGCAGTACTTC
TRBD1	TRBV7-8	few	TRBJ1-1	CASSSDRGTEAFF	TGTGCCAGCAGCTCGGACAGGGGCACTGAAGCTTTCTTT
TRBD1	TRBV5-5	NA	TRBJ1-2	CASSLNWDSTLASTF	TGTGCCAGCAGCCTAAACTGGGACAGCACCCTTGCTAGCACCTTC
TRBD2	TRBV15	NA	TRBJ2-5	CATSRDLASGRETQYF	TGTGCCACCAGCAGAGATTTGGCTAGCGGGAGGGAGACCCAGTACTTC
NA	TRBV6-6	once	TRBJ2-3	CASSPSFDFPTQYF	TGTGCCAGCAGTCCCTCCTTCGACTTCCCGACGCAGTATTTT
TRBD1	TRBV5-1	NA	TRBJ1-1	CASSLQPDRGQRTEAFF	TGCGCCAGCAGCTTACAACCTGACAGGGGGCAGAGGACTGAAGCTTTCTTT
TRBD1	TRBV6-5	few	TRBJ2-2	CAGRTGQVLFF	TGTGCCGGAAGGACAGGCCAAGTCCTGTTTTTT
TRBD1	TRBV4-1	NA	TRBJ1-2	CASSQDAGGGPDGYTF	TGCGCCAGCAGCCAAGATGCAGGGGGCGGCCCTGACGGCTACACCTTC